This TCR beta chain emerged from a study of blood T cell repertoires in COVID-19. Across the study: Sources were T cells, B-cell-depleted T cells, or PBMCs; the material itself was cDNA or gDNA.

Per the original methods: Amplifying reference gene primers gave estimates of nucleated cell counts. Clones were read by immunoSEQ multiplex PCR, and TCRdb kept only the in-frame ones, dropping some. V and J calls and clone size are copied from that table; D and trimming were computed from the DNA. The sample lists 63,000 or so clones, around 82% occurring once. Source material: peripheral blood. The receptor comes from a man older than 75 with active COVID-19.

The CDR3 reads CASSFRDRGDTQYF. The CDR3 DNA is TGTGCCAGCAGCTTCCGGGACAGAGGGGATACGCAGTATTTT. The genes are TRBV5-4 and TRBJ2-3, with 7 positions matching TRBD1. The trim removed 2 bases at V and 6 bases at J, leaving 6 bases unmatched. The CDR3 is made up of 14 amino acids. Germline V gene lookup returns CDR1 SGHNT and CDR2 YYREEE (reference sequence).